Following are 14 T cell receptor beta chains from one sample sequenced in a study of blood T cell repertoires in COVID-19. This table comes from immunoSEQ multiplex PCR, and its TCRdb copy is limited to in-frame clones, with some not included. The data contain about 120,000 clones, 85% to 90% of them singletons. Sequenced sample: peripheral blood. All receptors derive from a man at least 80 years old with acute or convalescent COVID-19.

The V and J genes are TRBV5-1 and TRBJ2-7; 9 positions match TRBD1. The CDR3 consists of 15 residues. V dropped 0 bases and J dropped 7; count of bases not matched to a gene: 8. Looked up from germline, CDR1 is SGHRS and CDR2 is YFSETQ. CDR3: CASSLEGTGIREQYF. Here the CDR3 DNA reads TGCGCCAGCAGCTTGGAAGGGACAGGGATTCGAGAGCAGTACTTC.

This chain joins TRBV12-1 and TRBJ2-3; no DNA check was done on the table's D call, TRBD1. TRBV12-1 has pseudogene status. The CDR3 spans 18 residues. The CDR3 is CASSPLPAHRGLADTQYF. In DNA, the CDR3 is TGTGCCAGCAGCCCCCTTCCAGCCCACAGGGGGCTCGCAGATACGCAGTATTTT.

The CDR3 nucleotides read TGCGCCAGCAGCTTGGACCGCGGGACAGGGGGCTATGGCTACACCTTC. It translates to CASSLDRGTGGYGYTF. The chain recombines TRBV5-1 with TRBJ1-2; 11 nucleotides align to TRBD1. The V segment lost 0 bases and the J segment 4 bases; nucleotides outside the gene matches: 5. CDR3 length: 16 amino acids. Looked up from germline, CDR1 is SGHRS and CDR2 is YFSETQ.

The chain uses TRBV3-1 (or the pseudogene TRBV3-2) and TRBJ1-6; D uncertain. Germline assignment: CDR1 LGHDT and CDR2 YNNKEL (reference sequence). With 3 bases removed from V and 6 bases from J, the gap between germline ends came to 21 bases. The CDR3 is 18 residues long. Written as DNA, the CDR3 is TGTGCCAGCAGCCATATGGAGGGAGTAGTGAGGCCTAATTCACCCCTCCACTTT. Its protein is CASSHMEGVVRPNSPLHF.

The chain uses TRBV27 and TRBJ2-1, with a possible D match to TRBD2 (5 bases). Germline-derived CDR1 and CDR2 are MNHEY and SMNVEV (reference sequence). Trimming left V 2 bases short and J 8 bases short, with 19 bases between. The CDR3 covers 16 residues. CDR3 in DNA: TGTGCCAGCAGTTTAGCGGTCAGCGGAGCCAGCGATGAGCAGTTCTTC. Encoded protein: CASSLAVSGASDEQFF.

V is TRBV30 and J is TRBJ1-1; the match to TRBD1 covers 9 bases. CDR1 GTSNPN and CDR2 SVGIG come from the germline V gene (reference sequence). The CDR3 is 14 residues long. V lost 2 bases to trimming and J lost 5 bases; unmatched junction nucleotides: 6. Here the CDR3 reads CAWSLGQGRTEAFF. CDR3 nucleotide sequence: TGTGCCTGGAGTCTAGGACAGGGGAGGACTGAAGCTTTCTTT.

On this clone: It is unclear where the CDR3 begins or ends on the DNA, so no DNA is shown, and the CDR3 is as TCRdb lists it. V gene TRBV2 combines with J gene TRBJ1-2; the table's D gene call, TRBD1, was not cross checked with the DNA. Per the germline V gene, CDR1 is SNHLY and CDR2 is FYNNEI. The CDR3 is 15 residues long, ends included. The CDR3 loop reads CASSEGPSGVGQGTF.

The genes are TRBV29-1 and TRBJ1-1, with 8 bases aligning to TRBD1. V shed 6 bases and J 10 bases; nucleotides not matched to a gene: 4. The CDR3 is 10 amino acids. Germline values: CDR1 SQVTM, CDR2 ANQGSEA. The CDR3 region has the DNA TGCAGCGTGGCACAGGGGGGAGCTTTCTTT. Translating it yields CSVAQGGAFF.

The gene calls are TRBV12-3 or TRBV12-4 and TRBJ1-2, with 8 bases lining up with TRBD1. The CDR3 has 12 residues. After removal of 6 bases from V and 10 bases from J, the junction contained 7 bases not matched to a gene. The CDR3 protein is CASSQGAVNYTF. DNA of the CDR3: TGTGCCAGCAGCCAGGGGGCCGTAAACTACACCTTC.

This clone was counted only a few times. The chain links TRBV5-1 to TRBJ1-3, with 9 positions matching TRBD1. The V gene end was trimmed by 0 bases and the J gene end by 4 bases; junction bases not matched to a gene: 2. Looked up from germline, CDR1 is SGHRS and CDR2 is YFSETQ. The CDR3 spans 15 residues. CDR3 protein: CASSLETGGGNTIYF. CDR3 nucleotide sequence: TGCGCCAGCAGCTTGGAAACAGGGGGCGGAAACACCATATATTTT. Full variable domain (remainder filled in from reference TRBV5-1 and TRBJ1-3): KAGVTQTPRYLIKTRGQQVTLSCSPISGHRSVSWYQQTPGQGLQFLFEYFSETQRNKGNFPGRFSGRQFSNSRSEMNVSTLELGDSALYLCASSLETGGGNTIYFGEGSWLTVV.

This chain joins TRBV21-1 and TRBJ1-5; no check of the table's D call, TRBD1, against the DNA was made. TRBV21-1 is described as a pseudogene. The CDR3 extends over 13 amino acids. The DNA of the CDR3 is TGTGCCAGCAGCATGGCAGGCAATCAGCCCCAGCATTTT. As protein: CASSMAGNQPQHF.

The chain links TRBV12-3 or TRBV12-4 to TRBJ1-1; tentatively, D is TRBD1 (5 bases). Trimming pared 6 bases from V and 6 bases from J, leaving 11 bases between. The CDR3 totals 12 residues. The CDR3 loop reads CASRMPGAEAFF. DNA for the CDR3: TGTGCCAGCAGAATGCCGGGGGCTGAAGCTTTCTTT.

This rearrangement joins TRBV19 to TRBJ1-5; D is unresolved. Trimming cost V 6 bases and J 2 bases, with 5 bases left between them. The germline gives CDR1 LNHDA, CDR2 SQIVND (reference sequence). This CDR3 has 12 amino acids. The CDR3 here is CASREGNQPQHF. In nucleotides, the CDR3 is TGTGCCAGTAGAGAGGGCAATCAGCCCCAGCATTTT.

In its sample, this clone was seen a few times. J is TRBJ2-2 and V is TRBV19; TRBD2 aligns across 10 bases. The CDR3 is 16 residues long. Germline V CDR1 and CDR2: LNHDA, SQIVND (reference sequence). The V gene end was trimmed by 3 bases and the J gene end by 6 bases; junction bases not matched to a gene: 7. For the CDR3, the DNA is TGTGCCAGTAGTATCCCTAGCGGGAGAGGGGCCGGGGAGCTGTTTTTT. It translates to CASSIPSGRGAGELFF.